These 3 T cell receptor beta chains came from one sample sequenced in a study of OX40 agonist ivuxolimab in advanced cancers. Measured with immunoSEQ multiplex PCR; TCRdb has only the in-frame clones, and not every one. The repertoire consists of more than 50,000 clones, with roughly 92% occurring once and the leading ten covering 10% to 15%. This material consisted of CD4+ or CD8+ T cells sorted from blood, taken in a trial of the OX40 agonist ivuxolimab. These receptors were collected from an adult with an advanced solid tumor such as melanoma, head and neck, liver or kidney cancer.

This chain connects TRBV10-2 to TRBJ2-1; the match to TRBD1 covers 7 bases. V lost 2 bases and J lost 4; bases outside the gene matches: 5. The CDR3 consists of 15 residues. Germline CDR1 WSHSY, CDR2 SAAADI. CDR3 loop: CASSELHRGYNEQFF. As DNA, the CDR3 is TGCGCCAGCAGTGAGCTTCACAGGGGATACAATGAGCAGTTCTTC.

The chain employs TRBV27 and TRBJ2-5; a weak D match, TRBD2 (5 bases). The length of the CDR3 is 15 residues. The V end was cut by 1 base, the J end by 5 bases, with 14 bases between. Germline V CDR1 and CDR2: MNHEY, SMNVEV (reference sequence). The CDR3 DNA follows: TGTGCCAGCAGTTTATTTACCGGGATTGGTGAGACCCAGTACTTC. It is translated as CASSLFTGIGETQYF.

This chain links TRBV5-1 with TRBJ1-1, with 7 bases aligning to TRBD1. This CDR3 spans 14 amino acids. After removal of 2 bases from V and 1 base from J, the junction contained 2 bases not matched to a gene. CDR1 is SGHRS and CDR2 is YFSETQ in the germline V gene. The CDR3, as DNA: TGCGCCAGCAGCTTACGGACAGGGAACACTGAAGCTTTCTTT. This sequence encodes CASSLRTGNTEAFF.